These T cell receptor beta chains were read from a single sample in a study of shared clonotypes between healthy human individuals. Assay: immunoSEQ multiplex PCR; the TCRdb copy retains only in-frame clones and omits some. The sample includes fewer than 3 million clones, 80% to 95% of them seen just once. Material for sequencing was naive CD4+ T cells from PBMCs. The receptors were sampled from a man between 18 and 35 years old in good health. Some clones in this sample may be carry-over from other donors' samples. CDR3s include the opening cysteine and the closing phenylalanine or tryptophan. A D gene is named only where the DNA matches it firmly. A clone size is listed for some rows: how often the clone was seen (once, few, many), or a class if it is expanded.

d_call clone_size j_call v_call cdr3_aa cdr3_nt
NA NA TRBJ1-5 TRBV28 CASSFGGAPNQPQHF TGTGCCAGCAGTTTCGGGGGGGCCCCCAATCAGCCCCAGCATTTT
TRBD1 NA TRBJ1-5 TRBV10-3 CAINPPGQGAKISNQPQHF TGTGCCATCAACCCCCCGGGACAGGGGGCCAAAATTAGCAATCAGCCCCAGCATTTT
NA NA TRBJ1-6 TRBV6-1 CASKTGAYNSPLHF TGTGCCAGCAAGACCGGTGCCTATAATTCACCCCTCCACTTT
NA NA TRBJ2-1 TRBV28 CASRSSDARRVYNEQFF TGTGCCAGCAGATCAAGCGACGCCAGAAGAGTCTACAATGAGCAGTTCTTC
NA NA TRBJ1-5 TRBV15 CATSRAQVAGSNQPQHF TGTGCCACCAGCAGGGCCCAGGTGGCGGGAAGCAATCAGCCCCAGCATTTT
TRBD2 NA TRBJ2-3 TRBV4-1 CASSHQAGGITDTQYF TGCGCCAGCAGCCATCAAGCGGGAGGGATCACAGATACGCAGTATTTT
TRBD1 NA TRBJ1-3 TRBV7-9 CAGGQGAPGGNTIYF TGTGCCGGTGGACAGGGGGCCCCCGGTGGAAACACCATATATTTT
TRBD1 NA TRBJ1-5 TRBV7-2 CASSQLRTGGANSNQPQHF TGTGCCAGCAGCCAGCTTAGGACAGGGGGCGCGAATAGCAATCAGCCCCAGCATTTT
NA NA TRBJ2-5 TRBV6-6 CASYMKTGRETQYF TGTGCCAGCTACATGAAAACAGGGCGGGAGACCCAGTACTTC
TRBD2 NA TRBJ2-3 TRBV28 CASSLGGASGSRSDTQYF TGTGCCAGCAGTTTAGGGGGGGCTAGCGGGAGCAGGTCAGATACGCAGTATTTT
NA NA TRBJ2-6 TRBV2 CASSYQGAGANVLTF TGTGCCAGCAGTTACCAGGGAGCTGGGGCCAACGTCCTGACTTTC
NA NA TRBJ2-3 TRBV18 CASSRPSGTDTQYF TGTGCCAGCTCACGTCCTAGCGGCACAGATACGCAGTATTTT
NA NA TRBJ2-5 TRBV5-5 CASRRGAGETQYF TGTGCCAGCAGACGGGGAGCCGGGGAGACCCAGTACTTC
TRBD2 NA TRBJ2-7 TRBV7-9 CASSELAGDYEQYF TGTGCCAGCAGCGAACTAGCGGGAGACTACGAGCAGTACTTC
TRBD2 NA TRBJ2-7 TRBV4-1 CASSQEGGRSSSSYEQYF TGCGCCAGCAGCCAAGAGGGAGGGAGGAGTTCCTCCTCCTACGAGCAGTACTTC
NA once TRBJ1-3 TRBV6-6 CASRDTYSGNTIYF TGTGCCAGCCGAGACACCTACTCTGGAAACACCATATATTTT
NA once TRBJ2-2 TRBV7-2 CASSLWGTGELFF TGTGCCAGCAGCTTATGGGGCACCGGGGAGCTGTTTTTT
TRBD1 NA TRBJ2-7 TRBV29-1 CSVGSGTGRRYEQYF TGCAGCGTCGGGTCCGGGACAGGGCGGAGGTACGAGCAGTACTTC
TRBD2 NA TRBJ2-5 TRBV5-1 CASSLRRGQTSGSIEIQYF TGCGCCAGCAGCTTGAGACGCGGGCAGACTAGCGGGAGTATCGAGATCCAGTACTTC
TRBD1 NA TRBJ2-3 TRBV6-1 CASRDRGRTDTQYF TGTGCCAGCAGGGACAGGGGGCGCACAGATACGCAGTATTTT
NA NA TRBJ2-1 TRBV11-3 CASSLAGGYNEQFF TGTGCCAGCAGCTTAGCGGGCGGCTACAATGAGCAGTTCTTC
NA once TRBJ2-1 TRBV5-8 CASRFRTNYGSYNEQFF TGTGCCAGCAGGTTCAGAACTAACTATGGCTCCTACAATGAGCAGTTCTTC
TRBD1 NA TRBJ1-5 TRBV29-1 CSVSQGDGGNQPQHF TGCAGCGTTTCACAGGGGGACGGTGGCAATCAGCCCCAGCATTTT
TRBD2 NA TRBJ2-2 TRBV4-2 CASSPSSSSGRAVGTGELFF TGTGCCAGCAGCCCGAGCTCGTCTAGCGGGAGGGCCGTGGGGACCGGGGAGCTGTTTTTT
TRBD2 NA TRBJ2-2 TRBV28 CASSFAGRVGELFF TGTGCCAGCAGTTTTGCAGGGAGGGTCGGGGAGCTGTTTTTT
TRBD1 NA TRBJ2-7 TRBV11-2 CASSFDGTGEQYF TGTGCCAGCAGCTTCGACGGGACAGGGGAGCAGTACTTC
NA NA TRBJ2-2 TRBV18 CASSPPDTGELFF TGTGCCAGCTCACCACCCGACACCGGGGAGCTGTTTTTT
NA NA TRBJ2-5 TRBV21-1 CASSKFPSQETQYF TGTGCCAGCAGCAAATTCCCTAGCCAAGAGACCCAGTACTTC
NA NA TRBJ2-1 TRBV10-3 CAISESLGHNEQFF TGTGCCATCAGTGAGTCCCTAGGTCACAATGAGCAGTTCTTC
NA NA TRBJ2-7 TRBV5-1 CASARQDSYEQYF TGCGCCAGCGCCCGACAGGACTCCTACGAGCAGTACTTC
NA NA TRBJ2-7 TRBV4-2 CASSQLYEQYF TGTGCCAGCAGCCAACTATACGAGCAGTACTTC
NA NA TRBJ1-3 TRBV7-9 CASSFRGRNTIYF TGTGCCAGCAGCTTCAGGGGAAGAAACACCATATATTTT
TRBD2 NA TRBJ2-1 TRBV4-3 CASSQVPGLAGGNWAYNEQFF TGCGCCAGCAGCCAAGTACCGGGACTAGCGGGAGGAAATTGGGCCTACAATGAGCAGTTCTTC
NA NA TRBJ1-1 TRBV28 CASSPGPGWYAFF TGTGCCAGCAGTCCAGGGCCCGGTTGGTATGCTTTCTTT
TRBD2 NA TRBJ2-2 TRBV4-3 CASSQEIAGNTGELFF TGCGCCAGCAGCCAAGAAATAGCGGGGAACACCGGGGAGCTGTTTTTT
NA NA TRBJ2-7 TRBV6-1 CASSEARALGTYEQYF TGTGCCAGCAGTGAAGCCCGAGCTTTGGGAACCTACGAGCAGTACTTC
NA NA TRBJ2-7 TRBV4-2 CASSFLGRSSYEQYF TGTGCCAGCAGCTTTTTGGGCCGATCATCCTACGAGCAGTACTTC
NA once TRBJ2-1 TRBV11-2 CASSSPGLSPNEQFF TGTGCCAGCAGCTCCCCGGGACTCTCACCAAATGAGCAGTTCTTC
TRBD2 NA TRBJ2-3 TRBV10-1 CASSGAGIGNTQYF TGCGCCAGCAGTGGAGCGGGGATCGGAAATACGCAGTATTTT
TRBD1 few TRBJ2-7 TRBV6-5 CASSSQGASYEQYF TGTGCCAGCAGTTCCCAGGGGGCGTCCTACGAGCAGTACTTC
NA NA TRBJ2-3 TRBV9 CASSVGSTDTQYF TGTGCCAGCAGCGTAGGGAGCACAGATACGCAGTATTTT
NA NA TRBJ1-1 TRBV5-1 CASRIVQNTEAFF TGCGCCAGCCGAATCGTACAGAACACTGAAGCTTTCTTT
TRBD2 once TRBJ2-3 TRBV4-2 CASSQDWSGGTDTQYF TGTGCCAGCAGCCAAGATTGGAGCGGGGGCACAGATACGCAGTATTTT
NA few TRBJ2-2 TRBV5-1 CASSLVGGANTGELFF TGCGCCAGCAGCTTGGTCGGGGGCGCGAACACCGGGGAGCTGTTTTTT
NA NA TRBJ1-4 TRBV28 CASSTISPEKGFF TGTGCCAGCAGCACAATATCCCCAGAAAAAGGGTTTTTT
NA once TRBJ1-2 TRBV20-1 CSASLASYTF TGCAGTGCTAGTCTGGCAAGCTACACCTTC
TRBD2 NA TRBJ2-2 TRBV11-2 CASTEGSGRARTGELFF TGTGCCAGCACCGAAGGTAGCGGGAGGGCCAGGACCGGGGAGCTGTTTTTT
NA NA TRBJ1-3 TRBV11-2 CASSPVRGVGNTIYF TGTGCCAGCAGCCCCGTTAGAGGGGTAGGAAACACCATATATTTT
NA NA TRBJ1-5 TRBV6-5 CASSPTPGVNQPQHF TGTGCCAGCAGCCCAACTCCGGGAGTCAATCAGCCCCAGCATTTT
TRBD1 NA TRBJ2-5 TRBV27 CASRIQGAQETQYF TGTGCCAGCAGGATTCAGGGGGCGCAGGAGACCCAGTACTTC
NA once TRBJ2-1 TRBV29-1 CSGEKGIEQFF TGCAGTGGGGAAAAGGGGATTGAGCAGTTCTTC